This TCR beta chain was documented in a study of cytomegalovirus exposure and HLA in healthy donors. Study overall: Samples from HLA-typed donors yielded approximately 80 million unique TCRs in an early data release.

In the PCR, 60 Vbeta and 13 Jbeta primers were used. Clones were read by immunoSEQ multiplex PCR, and TCRdb kept only the in-frame ones, dropping some. This table has about 150,000 clones, around 73% appearing once. V dropped 4 bases and J dropped 2 bases, with 12 bases sitting between them. The germline V gene has CDR1 MNHEY and CDR2 SMNVEV (reference sequence). This CDR3 has 14 amino acids. This rearrangement joins TRBV27 to TRBJ2-7, with D perhaps matching TRBD1 (6 bases). This clonotype was sampled from a male donor in good health and CMV-seronegative. Sequenced sample: PBMCs. DNA of the CDR3: TGTGCCAGCAGTTCCGTGACAGGAACCTACGAGCAGTACTTC. Protein sequence: CASSSVTGTYEQYF.